The rows below give T cell receptor beta chains drawn from one sample of a study of CD8 T cells in Susac syndrome. Using its own MiXCR run on the immunoSEQ multiplex PCR reads, TCRdb lists one record per CDR3 protein. The sample includes roughly 150,000 distinct CDR3 sequences, 90% to 95% seen only once; the top ten take just over 0.2%. Sequenced: CD8+ T cells from PBMCs. The receptors shown here come from a human donor with multiple sclerosis. Both conserved end residues are part of each CDR3. A D gene is named only where the DNA matches it firmly. Only some rows state a clone size, as once, few, many or a class for expanded clones.

size,J,V,D,DNA,CDR3
-,TRBJ1-2,TRBV25-1,-,TGTGCCAGCAGTGAGGACTCCTCAGTCCCCTATGGCTACACCTTC,CASSEDSSVPYGYTF
-,TRBJ2-1,TRBV4-1,-,TGCGCCAGCAGCCAAGATAGCGGAGACAGGGAGCAGTTCTTC,CASSQDSGDREQFF
-,TRBJ2-3,TRBV9,-,TGTGCCAGCAGCGAGAGGGGCGCCGATACGCAGTATTTT,CASSERGADTQYF
-,TRBJ1-2,TRBV11-2,-,TGTGCCAGCAGCACCCTCCGGGGAACCCTTAACTATGGCTACACCTTC,CASSTLRGTLNYGYTF
once,TRBJ2-1,TRBV29-1,-,TGCAGCGTTGATATGGGGGCCGGTGAGCAGTTCTTC,CSVDMGAGEQFF
-,TRBJ2-5,TRBV5-4,-,TGTGCCAGCAGCTTGGCCGGCTGGGAGGAGACCCAGTACTTC,CASSLAGWEETQYF
-,TRBJ2-7,TRBV4-1,TRBD1,TGCGCCAGCAGCCAAGGTGTGGGACAGGGTTACGAGCAGTACTTC,CASSQGVGQGYEQYF
once,TRBJ2-1,TRBV29-1,TRBD2,TGCAGCGTTGTGGGACTAGCGGGGGCACAATACAATGAGCAGTTCTTC,CSVVGLAGAQYNEQFF
-,TRBJ1-1,TRBV30,-,TGTGCCTGGAGCCTCTTCACGGGGAACACTGAAGCTTTCTTT,CAWSLFTGNTEAFF
once,TRBJ2-1,TRBV30,-,TGTGCCTGGAGTGTCCTGGGGGATGAGCAGTTCTTC,CAWSVLGDEQFF
-,TRBJ2-6,TRBV25-1,-,TGTGCCAGCAGCCACAGAGTCTCTGGGGCCAACGTCCTGACTTTC,CASSHRVSGANVLTF
-,TRBJ2-1,TRBV11-2,-,TGTGCCACCGGTGAGCAGTTCTTC,CATGEQFF
-,TRBJ1-2,TRBV27,-,TGTGCCAGCTCTAAAGGTGGCAGTAACTATGGCTACACCTTC,CASSKGGSNYGYTF
-,TRBJ2-1,TRBV7-8,-,TGTGCCAGCAGCTTAGGGTCGCTGAATGAGCAGTTCTTC,CASSLGSLNEQFF
-,TRBJ2-7,TRBV27,-,TGTGCCAGCAGTTTATCGGGTGTCCACGAGCAGTACTTC,CASSLSGVHEQYF
-,TRBJ2-1,TRBV5-1,-,TGCGCCAGCAGCTTGGACAGGGCATCCTACAATGAGCAGTTCTTC,CASSLDRASYNEQFF
-,TRBJ2-1,TRBV20-1,-,TGCAGTGCTAGAGGGGACCGAGATTTCAATGAGCAGTTCTTC,CSARGDRDFNEQFF
few,TRBJ1-1,TRBV18,-,TGTGCCAGCTCCCCATACAGGGAGAACACTGAAGCTTTCTTT,CASSPYRENTEAFF
-,TRBJ1-1,TRBV30,-,TGTGCCTGGAGTAGGAGCTTTGAAGCTTTCTTT,CAWSRSFEAFF
-,TRBJ1-5,TRBV6-2/TRBV6-3,-,TGTGCCAGCACTATCTTTAGCAATCAGCCCCAGCATTTT,CASTIFSNQPQHF
-,TRBJ1-2,TRBV13,-,TGTGCCAGCAGTTCCGGGGGGATCGCTAACTATGGCTACACCTTC,CASSSGGIANYGYTF
-,TRBJ2-1,TRBV27,TRBD1,TGTGCCAGCAGTTTATGGTGGGGACAGGGGAATGAGCAGTTCTTC,CASSLWWGQGNEQFF
-,TRBJ2-7,TRBV13,-,TGTGCCAGCAGCTTAGAGGGTCTCAACGAGCAGTACTTC,CASSLEGLNEQYF
-,TRBJ2-1,TRBV20-1,-,TGCAGTGCTACGGGGGTTGCGGATGAGCAGTTCTTC,CSATGVADEQFF
-,TRBJ2-5,TRBV20-1,TRBD2,TGCAGTGCTGGGACTAGCGGAGCAGGGGCCCAGTACTTC,CSAGTSGAGAQYF
-,TRBJ2-6,TRBV9,-,TGTGCCAGCAGCGTAGAGGTGGATCAATCTGGGGCCAACGTCCTGACTTTC,CASSVEVDQSGANVLTF
-,TRBJ2-7,TRBV15,-,TGTGCCACCAGCACCGCCGGGACAATCGAGCAGTACTTC,CATSTAGTIEQYF
-,TRBJ2-3,TRBV15,TRBD1,TGTGCCACCAGCAGACTTCCTCAGACAGGGAAGGGAGATACGCAGTATTTT,CATSRLPQTGKGDTQYF
few,TRBJ2-7,TRBV28,-,TGTGCCAGCAGTTTCCGGGACGGCTACGAGCAGTACTTC,CASSFRDGYEQYF
-,TRBJ1-2,TRBV27,-,TGTGCCAGCACCCCTGGGGGACGGTTCGATGGCTACACCTTC,CASTPGGRFDGYTF
-,TRBJ1-1,TRBV5-1,-,TGCGCCAGCAGCTTCAGGGGCGGATTGAACACTGAAGCTTTCTTT,CASSFRGGLNTEAFF
-,TRBJ1-1,TRBV12-3/TRBV12-4,-,TGTGCCAGCAGTTCCCACAGGGCCATCGAAGCTTTCTTT,CASSSHRAIEAFF